Sequencing of this TCR beta chain was carried out in a study of cytomegalovirus exposure and HLA in healthy donors. The data were produced by immunoSEQ multiplex PCR, yet TCRdb's version contains in-frame clones alone and is incomplete. The sample yields tens of thousands of clones, about 93% seen once. Germline assignment: CDR1 SGHRS and CDR2 YFSETQ. CDR3 length: 16 amino acids. V was cut by 4 bases and J by 5 bases, with 16 bases left in between. This clone appeared a single time. Sequencing used PBMCs. This clonotype was sampled from a woman between 18 and 30 years old in good health and CMV-seronegative. The rearrangement joins TRBV5-1 to TRBJ1-6; D may be TRBD1 (5 bases). This CDR3 reads CASSPLTVRNNSPLHF. The CDR3 region has the DNA TGCGCCAGCAGCCCGCTGACAGTGAGAAATAATTCACCCCTCCACTTT.